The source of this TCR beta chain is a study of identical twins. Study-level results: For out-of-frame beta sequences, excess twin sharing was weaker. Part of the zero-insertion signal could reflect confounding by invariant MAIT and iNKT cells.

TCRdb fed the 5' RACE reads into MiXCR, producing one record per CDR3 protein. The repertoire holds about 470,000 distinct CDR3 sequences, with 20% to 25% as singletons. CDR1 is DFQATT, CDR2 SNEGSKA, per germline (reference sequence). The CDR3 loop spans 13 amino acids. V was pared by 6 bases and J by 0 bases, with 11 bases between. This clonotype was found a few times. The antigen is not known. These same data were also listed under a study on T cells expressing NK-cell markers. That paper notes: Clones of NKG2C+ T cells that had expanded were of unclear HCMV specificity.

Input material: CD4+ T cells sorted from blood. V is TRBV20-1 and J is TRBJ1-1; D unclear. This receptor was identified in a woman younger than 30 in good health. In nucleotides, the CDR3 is TGCAGTGCCGCGGAACAGATGAACACTGAAGCTTTCTTT. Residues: CSAAEQMNTEAFF.